The sequence of this TCR beta chain was determined in a study of T cell responses to AZD1222 COVID-19 vaccine. Assay used: immunoSEQ multiplex PCR; TCRdb lists only in-frame clones, some missing. Among some 160,000 clones listed, 85% to 90% were seen once. J was trimmed by 0 bases and V by 7 bases; bases with no gene match: 6. CDR1 is SGHRS and CDR2 is YFSETQ in the germline V gene. The CDR3 sequence is 16 residues long. The sequence was collected from an adult in good health. The chain recombines TRBV5-1 with TRBJ1-6; 8 bases align to TRBD1. The sample was peripheral blood, taken on day 0 of AZD1222 vaccination. The CDR3 nucleotides are TGCGCCAGCGCCGACAGGGGTGACTCCTATAATTCACCCCTCCACTTT. The encoded protein is CASADRGDSYNSPLHF.